This paragraph reports one T cell receptor (beta chain). Antigen unknown. Researchers ran the PCR with 60 Vbeta and 13 Jbeta primers. Only in-frame clones appear in the TCRdb table, and some are missing; sequencing was by immunoSEQ multiplex PCR. This repertoire shows more than 80,000 clones, over 60% found once; its top ten account for more than 7%. The data were obtained in a study of cytomegalovirus exposure and HLA in healthy donors. Points from the study as a whole: Earlier results showed most TCR beta V segments being productive about 87% or about 30% of the time.

Per germline, CDR1 SGHRS and CDR2 YFSETQ. V gave up 8 bases and J gave up 1 base, with 15 bases separating them. The CDR3 loop spans 14 amino acids. The specimen was PBMCs. The chain links TRBV5-1 to TRBJ1-1; D call uncertain. The source is a human donor in good health. This chain's CDR3 is CASSREGGNTEAFF. The CDR3 bases are TGCGCCAGTTCCCGGGAGGGAGGGAACACTGAAGCTTTCTTT.